A selection of T cell receptor beta chains follows, all from one sample in a study of blood T cells in healthy people across ages. TCRdb independently ran MiXCR on the 5' RACE reads; one entry per CDR3 protein. The sample yields 540,000 or so distinct CDR3 sequences, around half seen once. The sample taken for sequencing was blood. These receptors were taken from a man older than 75 in good health. Both conserved end residues are part of each CDR3. A D gene is named only where the DNA matches it firmly. Clone size appears in some rows only: once, few, many, or a class for an expanded clone.

V gene	D gene	J gene	clone size	CDR3 DNA	CDR3 protein
TRBV12-3/TRBV12-4	TRBD1	TRBJ2-1	.	TGTGCCAGCAGTTACACGACAGGGGACGTCTACGAGCAGTTCTTC	CASSYTTGDVYEQFF
TRBV4-3	.	TRBJ2-5	.	TGCGCCAGCAGCCAAGGCTCCGGGACAAGGCGAGAGACCCAGTACTTC	CASSQGSGTRRETQYF
TRBV28	.	TRBJ2-3	.	TGTGCCAGCAGCTTCCAACAGGGTGGGGGCACAGATACGCAGTATTTT	CASSFQQGGGTDTQYF
TRBV14	TRBD2	TRBJ2-3	.	TGTGCCAGCAGCCCCCAGCGGGAGACTACGCAGTATTTT	CASSPQRETTQYF
TRBV24-1	.	TRBJ2-3	few	TGTGCCACCAGTGATCCACGGCCCCCAGATACGCAGTATTTT	CATSDPRPPDTQYF
TRBV5-1	.	TRBJ1-1	.	TGCGCCAGCAGCTTGGTGGGCATTAACACTGAAGCTTTCTTT	CASSLVGINTEAFF
TRBV14	.	TRBJ1-4	.	TGTGCCAGCAGCCCCTCGACCGGGCGACTGTTTTTT	CASSPSTGRLFF
TRBV5-1	TRBD1	TRBJ1-6	.	TGCGCCAGCAGCTTGGATACAGGGGCCGGTTCACCCCTCCACTTT	CASSLDTGAGSPLHF
TRBV5-1	.	TRBJ2-3	.	TGCGCCAGCAGCTTGGTGGCTAGCGGCCAGGGGGATACGCAGTATTTT	CASSLVASGQGDTQYF
TRBV29-1	.	TRBJ2-1	once	TGCAGCGTTGAAAAGAGCAGGGGGGTCTACAATGAGCAGTTCTTC	CSVEKSRGVYNEQFF
TRBV12-3/TRBV12-4	.	TRBJ2-7	few	TGTGCCAGCAGTTTAGATGTCGCCTACGAGCAGTACTTC	CASSLDVAYEQYF
TRBV7-3	TRBD2	TRBJ2-3	.	TGTGCCAGCAGTCTTGGCTCGGGGGTAGCGGGGAAAGATACGCAGTATTTT	CASSLGSGVAGKDTQYF
TRBV29-1	.	TRBJ2-3	.	TGCAGCGTTGAAATGCAGGGGAGCAAGGAGTATTTT	CSVEMQGSKEYF
TRBV7-2	TRBD2	TRBJ2-7	.	TGTGCCAGCAGCTACCTAGCGGGAGGGCCTTACGAGCAGTACTTC	CASSYLAGGPYEQYF
TRBV29-1	.	TRBJ2-1	many	TGCAGCGTTGAAAAGTCGGGAGTTGGCAATGAGCAGTTCTTC	CSVEKSGVGNEQFF
TRBV28	.	TRBJ2-7	.	TGTGCCAGCAGTTTTTCTTCCGAGCAGTACTTC	CASSFSSEQYF
TRBV27	TRBD2	TRBJ2-3	.	TGTGCCAGCAGTTTTAGCCGTAAACTAGCGGGGACAGATACGCAGTATTTT	CASSFSRKLAGTDTQYF
TRBV7-9	TRBD1	TRBJ2-7	.	TGTGCCAGCAGCTTAGGACCCGGTGGGGGACAGGGGGCTGACGAGCAGTACTTC	CASSLGPGGGQGADEQYF
TRBV15	.	TRBJ2-5	.	TGTGCCACCAGCAGAGATCCGCCCCCGGAGACCCAGTACTTC	CATSRDPPPETQYF
TRBV4-2	.	TRBJ2-5	.	TGTGCCAGCAGCCAAACTATAGCGTATGAGCAGTACTTC	CASSQTIAYEQYF
TRBV6-6	.	TRBJ2-6	.	TGTGCCAGCAGTAAGGGACGAGCCTCTGGGGCCAACGTCCTGACTTTC	CASSKGRASGANVLTF
TRBV7-2	TRBD2	TRBJ2-3	.	TGTGCCAGCGTCCTAGCGGGGGTTTCAGATACGCAGTATTTT	CASVLAGVSDTQYF
TRBV20-1	TRBD1	TRBJ2-2	once	TGCAGTGCTATCAACAGGGGATACACCGGGGAGCTGTTTTTT	CSAINRGYTGELFF
TRBV6-6	.	TRBJ2-5	.	TGTGCCAGCAGTTACGCGGGTGGCAGCCAAGAGACCCAGTACTTC	CASSYAGGSQETQYF
TRBV6-5	.	TRBJ1-6	many	TGTGCCAGCAGTTATGGGCATAATTCACCCCTCCACTTT	CASSYGHNSPLHF
TRBV6-2/TRBV6-3	TRBD2	TRBJ2-7	.	TGTGCCAGCAGTTACTCCCTGGGACTAGCGGAGACCTACGAGCAGTACTTC	CASSYSLGLAETYEQYF
TRBV29-1	.	TRBJ2-2	few	TGCAGCGTTCTTAGAGGGCTCACCGGGGAGCTGTTTTTT	CSVLRGLTGELFF
TRBV5-1	TRBD2	TRBJ2-1	many	TGCGCCAGCAGCTTGACTAGCGGGAGTCATGAGCAGTTCTTC	CASSLTSGSHEQFF
TRBV12-3/TRBV12-4	TRBD1	TRBJ1-2	.	TGTGCCTGCAGATCATACGGTCTTGGGGACAGGGTAGACTATGGCTACACCTTC	CACRSYGLGDRVDYGYTF
TRBV9	TRBD1	TRBJ1-3	.	TGTGCCAGCAGCACAGGGGACCGGGACAGGGAGGCCGGAAACACCATATATTTT	CASSTGDRDREAGNTIYF
TRBV7-2	TRBD1	TRBJ2-7	.	TGTGCCAGCAGCTTAGATAGGTACGGGACAGGGTGTGACGAGCAGTACTTC	CASSLDRYGTGCDEQYF
TRBV20-1	TRBD2	TRBJ2-7	few	TGCAGTGCTACCGGGACTAGCGGGACCTACGAGCAGTACTTC	CSATGTSGTYEQYF
TRBV6-5	.	TRBJ1-1	few	TGTGCCAGCAGTTACGGGGGGGGGCAGGGTGTCTCGAACACTGAAGCTTTCTTT	CASSYGGGQGVSNTEAFF
TRBV9	.	TRBJ2-7	.	TGTGCCAGCAGCGTGGTCGGTACTAGCATCTACGAGCAGTACTTC	CASSVVGTSIYEQYF
TRBV14	.	TRBJ2-2	.	TGTGCCAGCAGCCAAGGGGGCCCGAACACCGGGGAGCTGTTTTTT	CASSQGGPNTGELFF
TRBV25-1	TRBD2	TRBJ2-5	.	TGTGCCAGCAGTGAATTCGGTGGTCGGACTAGCGGGAGGGCCAGGGAGACCCAGTACTTC	CASSEFGGRTSGRARETQYF
TRBV11-2	.	TRBJ2-7	few	TGTGCCAGCAGCTTAGGACACCAGTCCTACGAGCAGTACTTC	CASSLGHQSYEQYF
TRBV20-1	.	TRBJ2-5	few	TGCAGTGCTAGAGCCTCAAACCACCAGGGTGGAAAAGAGACCCAGTACTTC	CSARASNHQGGKETQYF
TRBV20-1	.	TRBJ2-5	.	TGCAGTGCCCACAGACCCCAAGAGACCCAGTACTTC	CSAHRPQETQYF
TRBV20-1	.	TRBJ2-1	.	TGCAGTGCGACCGACCGCAAGGAGCAGTTCTTC	CSATDRKEQFF
TRBV11-2	TRBD1	TRBJ1-2	.	TGTGCCAGCAGCTTAGATGCGAAGGGGGCCATTGAAGCTAACTATGGCTACACCTTC	CASSLDAKGAIEANYGYTF
TRBV4-1	TRBD2	TRBJ2-1	.	TGCGCCAGCAGCCAAAGGGAGGGCAGGGACAATGAGCAGTTCTTC	CASSQREGRDNEQFF
TRBV6-2/TRBV6-3	TRBD1	TRBJ2-3	once	TGTGCCAGCAGTTCCATCGACAGGGGGTACACAGATACGCAGTATTTT	CASSSIDRGYTDTQYF
TRBV14	TRBD1	TRBJ1-1	.	TGTGCCAGCAGCCAAGATCATGGACAGGGTGCCACTGAAGCTTTCTTT	CASSQDHGQGATEAFF
TRBV9	.	TRBJ2-1	.	TGTGCCAGCAGCGTAACAGGGTTGGATGAGCAGTTCTTC	CASSVTGLDEQFF
TRBV6-5	.	TRBJ2-1	.	TGTGCCAGCACTAGGTGGGGCGGGACCGGCAATGAGCAGTTCTTC	CASTRWGGTGNEQFF
TRBV20-1	.	TRBJ2-5	few	TGCAGTGCTAGAGTAACAGGACAAAGGGAGTACTTC	CSARVTGQREYF
TRBV20-1	TRBD1	TRBJ1-5	few	TGCAGTGCTATTCTGGGACAGCAAAATCAGCCCCAGCATTTT	CSAILGQQNQPQHF
TRBV20-1	.	TRBJ2-4	few	TGCAGTGCTAGTAACAGGCAGAACATTCAGTACTTC	CSASNRQNIQYF
TRBV6-6	.	TRBJ1-5	few	TGTGCCAGCAGTTACTCGAGGCAGGGCGAGAATCAGCCCCAGCATTTT	CASSYSRQGENQPQHF
TRBV7-9	.	TRBJ2-7	.	TGTGCCAGCAGCTTAGATTCTGTGGGCGAGCAGTACTTC	CASSLDSVGEQYF
TRBV7-2	TRBD1	TRBJ2-1	few	TGTGCCAGCAGCTTAGCACAGGGACAGTACAATGAGCAGTTCTTC	CASSLAQGQYNEQFF
TRBV20-1	.	TRBJ2-7	.	TGCAGTGCTAGACCAGACGACTACGAGCAGTACTTC	CSARPDDYEQYF
TRBV20-1	.	TRBJ2-7	.	TGCAGTGCCAAACGTGGGGTGGGTAACTCCTACGAGCAGTACTTC	CSAKRGVGNSYEQYF
TRBV20-1	.	TRBJ2-1	.	TGCAGTGCTAGAGAGACGGGGACACGAATATACAATGAGCAGTTCTTC	CSARETGTRIYNEQFF
TRBV28	.	TRBJ2-4	many	TGTGCCAGCAGTCCCCCAGGGCGGAAAAACATTCAGTACTTC	CASSPPGRKNIQYF
TRBV7-2	TRBD1	TRBJ2-1	.	TGTGCCAGCAGCAAAGGGGACAGGGGGGTATGGGAGCAGTTCTTC	CASSKGDRGVWEQFF
TRBV28	TRBD1	TRBJ2-6	many	TGTGCCAGCAGCTCAAATGACAGGGCTGGGGCCAACGTCCTGACTTTC	CASSSNDRAGANVLTF
TRBV6-1	TRBD1	TRBJ2-5	.	TGTGCCAGCAGTGAACGGGACAGGGTAGAGACCCAGTACTTC	CASSERDRVETQYF
TRBV7-2	TRBD1	TRBJ2-7	.	TGTGCCAGCAGCCCCGATGGGACAGGGGACTACGAGCAGTACTTC	CASSPDGTGDYEQYF